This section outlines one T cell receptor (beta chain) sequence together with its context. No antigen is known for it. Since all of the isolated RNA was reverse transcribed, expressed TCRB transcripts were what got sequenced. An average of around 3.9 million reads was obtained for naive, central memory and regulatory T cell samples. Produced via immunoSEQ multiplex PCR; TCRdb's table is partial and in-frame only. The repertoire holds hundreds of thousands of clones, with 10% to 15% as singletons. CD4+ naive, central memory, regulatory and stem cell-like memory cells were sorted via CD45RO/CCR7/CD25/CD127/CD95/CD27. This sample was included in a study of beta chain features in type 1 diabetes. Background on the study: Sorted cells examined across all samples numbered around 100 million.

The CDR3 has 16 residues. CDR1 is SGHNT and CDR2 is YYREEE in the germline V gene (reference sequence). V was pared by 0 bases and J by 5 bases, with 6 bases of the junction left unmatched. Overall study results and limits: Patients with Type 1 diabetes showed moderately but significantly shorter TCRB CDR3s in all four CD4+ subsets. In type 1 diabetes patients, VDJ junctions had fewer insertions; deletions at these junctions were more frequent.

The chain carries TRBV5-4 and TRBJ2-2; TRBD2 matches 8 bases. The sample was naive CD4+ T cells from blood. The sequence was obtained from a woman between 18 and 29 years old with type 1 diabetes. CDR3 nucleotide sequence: TGTGCCAGCAGCTTGGCGTCTAGCGGGTTTACCGGGGAGCTGTTTTTT. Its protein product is CASSLASSGFTGELFF.